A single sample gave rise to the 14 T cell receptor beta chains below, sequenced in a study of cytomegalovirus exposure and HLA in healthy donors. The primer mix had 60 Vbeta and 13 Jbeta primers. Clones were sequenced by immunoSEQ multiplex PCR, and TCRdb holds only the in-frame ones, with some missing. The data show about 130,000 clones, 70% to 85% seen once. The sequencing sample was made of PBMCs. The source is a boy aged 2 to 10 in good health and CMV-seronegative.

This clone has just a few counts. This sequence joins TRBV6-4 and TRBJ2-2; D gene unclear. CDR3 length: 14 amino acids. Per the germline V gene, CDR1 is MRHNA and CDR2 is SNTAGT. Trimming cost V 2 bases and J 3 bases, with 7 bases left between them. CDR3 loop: CASSDEADTGELFF. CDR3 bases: TGTGCCAGCAGTGACGAGGCAGACACCGGGGAGCTGTTTTTT.

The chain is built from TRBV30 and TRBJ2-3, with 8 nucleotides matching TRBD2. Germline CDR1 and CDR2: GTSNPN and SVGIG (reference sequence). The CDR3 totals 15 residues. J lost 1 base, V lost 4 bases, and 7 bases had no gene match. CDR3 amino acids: CAWTSGGRGTDTQYF. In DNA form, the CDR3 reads TGTGCCTGGACCTCGGGGGGGCGCGGCACAGATACGCAGTATTTT.

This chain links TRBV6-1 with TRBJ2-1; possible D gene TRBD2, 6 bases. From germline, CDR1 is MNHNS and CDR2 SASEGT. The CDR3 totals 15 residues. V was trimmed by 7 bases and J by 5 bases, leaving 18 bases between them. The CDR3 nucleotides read TGTGCCAGCATTAGACTAGTCCGGTTAGACAATGAGCAGTTCTTC. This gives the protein CASIRLVRLDNEQFF.

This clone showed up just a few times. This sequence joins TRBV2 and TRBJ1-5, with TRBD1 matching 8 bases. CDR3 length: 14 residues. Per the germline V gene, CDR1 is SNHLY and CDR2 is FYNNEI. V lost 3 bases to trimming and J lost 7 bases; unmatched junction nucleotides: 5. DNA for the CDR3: TGTGCCAGCAGTGATGACAGGGGTAACCAGCCCCAGCATTTT. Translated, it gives CASSDDRGNQPQHF.

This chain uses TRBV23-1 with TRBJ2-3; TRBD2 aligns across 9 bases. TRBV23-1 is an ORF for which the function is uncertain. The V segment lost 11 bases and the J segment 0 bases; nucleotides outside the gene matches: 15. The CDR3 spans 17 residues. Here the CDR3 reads CASPASGDVPSTDTQYF. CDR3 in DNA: TGCGCCTCCCCCGCTAGCGGGGACGTGCCTAGCACAGATACGCAGTATTTT.

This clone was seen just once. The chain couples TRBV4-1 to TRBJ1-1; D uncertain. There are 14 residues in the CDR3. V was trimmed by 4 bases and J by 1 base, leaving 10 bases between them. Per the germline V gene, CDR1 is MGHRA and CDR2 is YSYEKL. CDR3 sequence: CASSPAAENTEAFF. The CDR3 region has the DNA TGCGCCAGCAGCCCCGCGGCGGAGAACACTGAAGCTTTCTTT.

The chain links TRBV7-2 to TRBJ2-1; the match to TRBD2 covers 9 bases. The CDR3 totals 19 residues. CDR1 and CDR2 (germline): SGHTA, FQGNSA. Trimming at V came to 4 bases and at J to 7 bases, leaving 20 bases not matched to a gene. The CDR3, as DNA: TGTGCCAGCAGCTCCTCAAGACTAGCGGAGTGGGCGCCCCGGAATGAGCAGTTCTTC. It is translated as CASSSSRLAEWAPRNEQFF.

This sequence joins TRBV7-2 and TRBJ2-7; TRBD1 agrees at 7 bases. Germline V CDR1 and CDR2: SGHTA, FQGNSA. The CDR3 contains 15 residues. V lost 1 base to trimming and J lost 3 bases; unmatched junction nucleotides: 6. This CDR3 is CASSLGAGGDYEQYF. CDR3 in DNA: TGTGCCAGCAGCTTAGGCGCAGGGGGAGACTACGAGCAGTACTTC.

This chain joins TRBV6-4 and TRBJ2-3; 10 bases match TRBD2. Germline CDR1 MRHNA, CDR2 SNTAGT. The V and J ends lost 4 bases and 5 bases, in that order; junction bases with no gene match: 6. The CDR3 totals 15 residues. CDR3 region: CASSALAGAGDTQYF. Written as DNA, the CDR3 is TGTGCCAGCAGTGCCCTAGCGGGGGCCGGAGATACGCAGTATTTT.

The CDR3 sequence: CAISGPGGNYGYTF. The CDR3 DNA reads as TGTGCCATCAGTGGCCCGGGCGGGAACTATGGCTACACCTTC. The chain joins TRBV10-3 to TRBJ1-2; D gene unclear. The V end was cut by 4 bases, the J end by 2 bases, with 11 bases between. The germline gives CDR1 ENHRY, CDR2 SYGVKD. This CDR3 has 14 amino acids.

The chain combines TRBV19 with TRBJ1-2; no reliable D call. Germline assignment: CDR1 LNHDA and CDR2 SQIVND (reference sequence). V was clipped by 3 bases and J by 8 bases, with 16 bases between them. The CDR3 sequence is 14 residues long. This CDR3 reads CASSMPELLEGYTF. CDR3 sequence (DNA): TGTGCCAGTAGTATGCCCGAGCTGTTGGAGGGCTACACCTTC. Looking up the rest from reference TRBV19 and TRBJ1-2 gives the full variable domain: DGGITQSPKYLFRKEGQNVTLSCEQNLNHDAMYWYRQDPGQGLRLIYYSQIVNDFQKGDIAEGYSVSREKKESFPLTVTSAQKNPTAFYLCASSMPELLEGYTFGSGTRLTVV.

The DNA of the CDR3 is TGTGCCAGCAGCGTAGCCCCCCTCGACAGGGGTGAAGCTTTCTTT. This codes for CASSVAPLDRGEAFF. The chain is built from TRBV9 and TRBJ1-1; TRBD1 agrees at 8 bases. Germline-derived CDR1 and CDR2 are SGDLS and YYNGEE. The V segment lost 0 bases and the J segment 7 bases; nucleotides outside the gene matches: 8. The CDR3 length is 15 residues.

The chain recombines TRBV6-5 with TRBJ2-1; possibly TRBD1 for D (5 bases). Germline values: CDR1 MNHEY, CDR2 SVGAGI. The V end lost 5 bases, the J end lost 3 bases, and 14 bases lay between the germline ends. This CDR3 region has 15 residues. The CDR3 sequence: CASSIDSAFYNEQFF. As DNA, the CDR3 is TGTGCCAGCAGTATCGACAGCGCTTTCTACAATGAGCAGTTCTTC.

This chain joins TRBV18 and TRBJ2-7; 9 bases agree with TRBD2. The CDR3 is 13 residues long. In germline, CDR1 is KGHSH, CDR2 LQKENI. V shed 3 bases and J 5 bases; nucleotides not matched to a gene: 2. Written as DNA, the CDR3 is TGTGCCAGCTCACCGCGGGGGGGCGACGAGCAGTACGTC. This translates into CASSPRGGDEQYV.